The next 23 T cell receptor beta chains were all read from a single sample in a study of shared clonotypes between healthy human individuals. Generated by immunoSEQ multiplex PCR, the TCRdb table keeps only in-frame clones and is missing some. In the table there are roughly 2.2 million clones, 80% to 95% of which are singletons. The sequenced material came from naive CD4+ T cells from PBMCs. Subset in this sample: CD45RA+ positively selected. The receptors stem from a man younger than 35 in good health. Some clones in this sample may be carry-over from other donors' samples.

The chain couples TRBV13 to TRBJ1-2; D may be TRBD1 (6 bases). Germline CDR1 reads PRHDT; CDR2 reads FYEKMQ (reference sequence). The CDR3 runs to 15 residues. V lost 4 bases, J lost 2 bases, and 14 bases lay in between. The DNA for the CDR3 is TGTGCCAGCAGCTCCCGGACAGCCACCAACTATGGCTACACCTTC. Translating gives CASSSRTATNYGYTF.

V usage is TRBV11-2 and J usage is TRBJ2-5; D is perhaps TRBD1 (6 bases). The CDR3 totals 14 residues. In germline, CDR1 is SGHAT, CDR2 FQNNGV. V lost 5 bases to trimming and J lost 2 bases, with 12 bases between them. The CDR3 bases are TGTGCCAGCAGCGCAGGGGTCCAGCAAGAGACCCAGTACTTC. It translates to CASSAGVQQETQYF.

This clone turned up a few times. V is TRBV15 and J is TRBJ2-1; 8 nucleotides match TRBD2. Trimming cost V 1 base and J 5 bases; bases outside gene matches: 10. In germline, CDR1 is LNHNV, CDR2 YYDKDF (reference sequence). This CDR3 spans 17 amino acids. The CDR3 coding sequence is TGTGCCACCAGCAGAGTTAAGGGAGCGGGAGTCCACAATGAGCAGTTCTTC. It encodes CATSRVKGAGVHNEQFF.

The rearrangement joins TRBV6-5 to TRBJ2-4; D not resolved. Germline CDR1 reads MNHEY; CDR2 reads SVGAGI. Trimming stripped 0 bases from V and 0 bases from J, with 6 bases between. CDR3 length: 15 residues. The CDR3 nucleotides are TGTGCCAGCAGTTACTCGGCGGCAGCCAAAAACATTCAGTACTTC. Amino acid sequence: CASSYSAAAKNIQYF.

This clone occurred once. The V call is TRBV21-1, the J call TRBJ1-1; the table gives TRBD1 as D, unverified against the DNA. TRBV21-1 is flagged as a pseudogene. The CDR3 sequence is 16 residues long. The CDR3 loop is CASSKVLGQGNTEAFF. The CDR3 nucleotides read TGTGCCAGCAGCAAAGTTTTAGGACAGGGGAACACTGAAGCTTTCTTT.

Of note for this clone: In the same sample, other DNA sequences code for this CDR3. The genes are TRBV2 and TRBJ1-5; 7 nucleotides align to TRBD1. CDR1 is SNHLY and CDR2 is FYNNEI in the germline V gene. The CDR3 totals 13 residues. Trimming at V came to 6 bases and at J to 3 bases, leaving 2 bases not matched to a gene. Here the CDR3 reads CASSGQVNQPQHF. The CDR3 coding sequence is TGTGCCAGCAGCGGACAGGTCAATCAGCCCCAGCATTTT.

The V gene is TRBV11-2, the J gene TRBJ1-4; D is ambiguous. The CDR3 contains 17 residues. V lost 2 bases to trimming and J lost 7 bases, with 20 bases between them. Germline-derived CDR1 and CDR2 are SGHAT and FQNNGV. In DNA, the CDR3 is TGTGCCAGCAGCTTACAGCCAGGACGGGCCCTAGGTGAAAAACTGTTTTTT. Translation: CASSLQPGRALGEKLFF.

The CDR3 loop reads CASSLSPGQQETQYF. In DNA form, the CDR3 reads TGCGCCAGCAGCTTGTCTCCCGGGCAGCAAGAGACCCAGTACTTC. The rearrangement joins TRBV5-1 to TRBJ2-5; no clear D gene. The germline V gene has CDR1 SGHRS and CDR2 YFSETQ. The CDR3 totals 15 residues. The V gene lost 1 base and the J gene lost 2 bases, with 12 bases spanning the gap.

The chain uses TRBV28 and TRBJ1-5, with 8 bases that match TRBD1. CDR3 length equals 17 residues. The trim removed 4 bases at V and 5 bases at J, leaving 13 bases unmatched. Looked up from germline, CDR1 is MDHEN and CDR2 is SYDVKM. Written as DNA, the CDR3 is TGTGCCAGCAGTTCATTATCCGGACAGGGTAGGGATCAGCCCCAGCATTTT. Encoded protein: CASSSLSGQGRDQPQHF.

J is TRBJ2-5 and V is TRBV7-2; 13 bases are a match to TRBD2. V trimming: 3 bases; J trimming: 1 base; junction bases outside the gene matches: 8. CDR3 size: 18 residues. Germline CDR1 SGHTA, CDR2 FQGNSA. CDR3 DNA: TGTGCCAGCAGCTTCGGACTAGCGGGAGTAGGGGGCCAAGAGACCCAGTACTTC. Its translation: CASSFGLAGVGGQETQYF.

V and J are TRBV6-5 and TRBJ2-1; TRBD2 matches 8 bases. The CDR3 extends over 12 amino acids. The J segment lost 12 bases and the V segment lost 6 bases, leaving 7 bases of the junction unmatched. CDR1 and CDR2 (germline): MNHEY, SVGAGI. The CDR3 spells CASSTTSEGQFF. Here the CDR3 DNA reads TGTGCCAGCAGCACGACTAGCGAAGGGCAGTTCTTC.

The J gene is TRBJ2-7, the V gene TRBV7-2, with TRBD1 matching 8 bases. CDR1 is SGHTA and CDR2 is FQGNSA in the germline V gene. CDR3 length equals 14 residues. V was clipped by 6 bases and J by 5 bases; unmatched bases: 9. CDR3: CASRQTGGTNEQYF. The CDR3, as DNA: TGTGCCAGCAGACAAACAGGGGGTACTAACGAGCAGTACTTC.

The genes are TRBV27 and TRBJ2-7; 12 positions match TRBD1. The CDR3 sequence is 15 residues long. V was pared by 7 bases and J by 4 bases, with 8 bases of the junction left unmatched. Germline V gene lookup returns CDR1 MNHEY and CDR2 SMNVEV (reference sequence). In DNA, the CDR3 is TGTGCCAGCATTCCTACGGGACAGGGGGCATACGAGCAGTACTTC. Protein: CASIPTGQGAYEQYF.

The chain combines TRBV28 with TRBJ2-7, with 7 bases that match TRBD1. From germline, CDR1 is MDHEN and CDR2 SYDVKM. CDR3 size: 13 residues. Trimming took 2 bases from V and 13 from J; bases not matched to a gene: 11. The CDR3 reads CASSLRQGTVGYF. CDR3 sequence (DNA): TGTGCCAGCAGTTTAAGACAGGGAACGGTGGGATACTTC.

CDR3 DNA: TGTGCCAGCAGCTTGTCCGGGACTAGCGCCGGCAATGAGCAGTTCTTC. Its translation is CASSLSGTSAGNEQFF. V and J are TRBV7-8 and TRBJ2-1, with 10 bases aligning to TRBD2. Germline CDR1 and CDR2: SGHVS and FQNEAQ. Trimming took 3 bases from V and 6 from J; bases not matched to a gene: 8. The CDR3 is 16 amino acids.

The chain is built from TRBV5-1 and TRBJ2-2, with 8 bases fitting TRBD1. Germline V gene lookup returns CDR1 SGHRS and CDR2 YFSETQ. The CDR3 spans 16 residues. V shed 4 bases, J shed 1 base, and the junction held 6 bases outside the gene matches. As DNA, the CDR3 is TGCGCCAGCAGCACCCGACAGGGGCTGAACACCGGGGAGCTGTTTTTT. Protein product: CASSTRQGLNTGELFF.

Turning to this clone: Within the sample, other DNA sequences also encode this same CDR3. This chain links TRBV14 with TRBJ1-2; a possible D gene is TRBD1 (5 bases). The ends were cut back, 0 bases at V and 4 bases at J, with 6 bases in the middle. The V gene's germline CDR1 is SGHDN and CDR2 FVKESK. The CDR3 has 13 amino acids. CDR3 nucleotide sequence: TGTGCCAGCAGCCAAGATAGGGGCTATGGCTACACCTTC. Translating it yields CASSQDRGYGYTF.

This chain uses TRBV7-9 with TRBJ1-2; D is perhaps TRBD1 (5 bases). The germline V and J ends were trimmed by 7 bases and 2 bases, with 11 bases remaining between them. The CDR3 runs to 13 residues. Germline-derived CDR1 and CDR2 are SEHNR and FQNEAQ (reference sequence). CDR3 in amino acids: CASTYRDNYGYTF. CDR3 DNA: TGTGCCAGCACCTACCGGGACAACTATGGCTACACCTTC.

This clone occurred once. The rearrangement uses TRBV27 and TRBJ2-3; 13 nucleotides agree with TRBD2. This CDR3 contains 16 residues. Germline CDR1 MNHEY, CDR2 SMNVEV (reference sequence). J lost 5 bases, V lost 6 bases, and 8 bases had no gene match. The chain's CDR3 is CASSRGLAGPLDTQYF. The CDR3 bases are TGTGCCAGCAGCCGGGGACTAGCGGGACCCTTAGATACGCAGTATTTT.

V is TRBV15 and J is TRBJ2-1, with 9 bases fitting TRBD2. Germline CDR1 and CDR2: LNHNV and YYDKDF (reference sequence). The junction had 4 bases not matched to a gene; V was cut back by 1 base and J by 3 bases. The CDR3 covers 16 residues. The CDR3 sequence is CATSRVLAGFYNEQFF. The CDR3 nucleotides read TGTGCCACCAGCAGAGTCCTAGCGGGGTTCTACAATGAGCAGTTCTTC.

CDR3 residues: CASSPDVVNEQYF. Here the CDR3 DNA reads TGCGCCAGCAGCCCGGATGTAGTCAACGAGCAGTACTTC. V gene TRBV5-1 combines with J gene TRBJ2-7; D is ambiguous. V dropped 4 bases and J dropped 5 bases, with 13 bases sitting between them. Germline-derived CDR1 and CDR2 are SGHRS and YFSETQ. This CDR3 has 13 residues.

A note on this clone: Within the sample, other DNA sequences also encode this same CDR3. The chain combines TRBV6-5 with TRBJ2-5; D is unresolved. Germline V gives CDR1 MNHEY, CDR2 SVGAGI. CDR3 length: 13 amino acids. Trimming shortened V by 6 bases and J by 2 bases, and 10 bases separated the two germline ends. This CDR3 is CASSRTAQETQYF. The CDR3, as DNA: TGTGCCAGCAGCCGGACGGCACAAGAGACCCAGTACTTC.

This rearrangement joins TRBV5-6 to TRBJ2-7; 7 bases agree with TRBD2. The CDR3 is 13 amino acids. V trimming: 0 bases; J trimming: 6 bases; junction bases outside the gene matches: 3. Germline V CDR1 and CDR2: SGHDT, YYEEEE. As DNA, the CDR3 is TGTGCCAGCAGCTTGGTCTCGGGGGGCGAGCAGTACTTC. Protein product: CASSLVSGGEQYF.